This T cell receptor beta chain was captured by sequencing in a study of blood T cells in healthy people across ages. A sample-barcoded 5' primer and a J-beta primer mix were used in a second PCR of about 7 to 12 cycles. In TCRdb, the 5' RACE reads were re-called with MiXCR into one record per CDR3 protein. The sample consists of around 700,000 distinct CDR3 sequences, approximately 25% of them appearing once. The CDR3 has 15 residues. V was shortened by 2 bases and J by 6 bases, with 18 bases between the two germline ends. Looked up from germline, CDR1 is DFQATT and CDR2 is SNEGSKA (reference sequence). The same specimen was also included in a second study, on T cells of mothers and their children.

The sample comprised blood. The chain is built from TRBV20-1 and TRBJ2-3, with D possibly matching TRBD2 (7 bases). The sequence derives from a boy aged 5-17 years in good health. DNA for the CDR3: TGCAGTGCTAGATCTTCTAGGGGGGGCAGGGATACGCAGTATTTT. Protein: CSARSSRGGRDTQYF.